This T cell receptor (beta chain) emerged from a study of blood T cell repertoires in COVID-19. Overall study: Acute and convalescent COVID-19 samples came from the United States, Italy and Spain. Nucleic acid was either cDNA or gDNA, and it came from T cells, B-cell-depleted T cells, or PBMCs.

As handled by the study authors: Amplification from reference gene primers served as the basis for estimated nucleated cell counts. Profiling relied on immunoSEQ multiplex PCR, and the TCRdb table lists in-frame clones only, not all of them. Clonal size and the V and J genes are those of that table, whereas D and trimming came from the DNA. The sample yields roughly 55,000 clones, around 80% seen once. The V gene's germline CDR1 is SGDLS and CDR2 YYNGEE. V shed 0 bases and J 0 bases; nucleotides not matched to a gene: 10. CDR3 length equals 18 residues. The chain is built from TRBV9 and TRBJ2-7, with TRBD1 matching over 9 bases. The sample consisted of peripheral blood. This receptor was obtained from a human donor in a cohort sampled during active COVID-19. DNA for the CDR3: TGTGCCAGCAGCGTAGCTCCCTCTGGACAGGGGAACTCCTACGAGCAGTACTTC. Amino acids: CASSVAPSGQGNSYEQYF.